These 17 T cell receptor beta chains were all obtained from the same sample, sequenced in a study of blood T cell repertoires in COVID-19. This table comes from immunoSEQ multiplex PCR, and its TCRdb copy is limited to in-frame clones, with some not included. This sample yields about 83,000 clones, of which roughly 87% are seen a single time; 3% belongs to the top ten. The specimen was peripheral blood. Receptors originate from a woman aged 50 to 60 with active or convalescent COVID-19.

The gene calls are TRBV6-5 and TRBJ2-3; TRBD2 agrees at 14 bases. The trim removed 4 bases at V and 2 bases at J, leaving 2 bases unmatched. The CDR3 covers 16 residues. CDR1 and CDR2 (germline): MNHEY, SVGAGI. Here the CDR3 reads CASSWTSGGYTDTQYF. The CDR3 DNA follows: TGTGCCAGCAGTTGGACTAGCGGGGGGTACACAGATACGCAGTATTTT.

The rearrangement links TRBV6-5 to TRBJ2-7; 8 nucleotides match TRBD1. The CDR3 is made up of 14 amino acids. Germline CDR1 MNHEY, CDR2 SVGAGI. The V segment lost 10 bases and the J segment 3 bases; nucleotides outside the gene matches: 11. The CDR3 protein is CATIQGAGVYEQYF. In DNA form, the CDR3 reads TGTGCCACCATTCAGGGGGCAGGGGTCTACGAGCAGTACTTC.

The chain joins TRBV14 to TRBJ1-1; D is ambiguous. The germline gives CDR1 SGHDN, CDR2 FVKESK. The CDR3 runs to 15 residues. Trimming cost V 0 bases and J 5 bases, with 13 bases left between them. The CDR3 DNA is TGTGCCAGCAGCCAAGATTGGGCAGCACGGACTGAAGCTTTCTTT. Its translation is CASSQDWAARTEAFF. Full variable domain (outside the CDR3, taken from reference TRBV14 and TRBJ1-1): EAGVTQFPSHSVIEKGQTVTLRCDPISGHDNLYWYRRVMGKEIKFLLHFVKESKQDESGMPNNRFLAERTGGTYSTLKVQPAELEDSGVYFCASSQDWAARTEAFFGQGTRLTVV.

The V call is TRBV6-4, the J call TRBJ2-3; the match to TRBD2 covers 8 bases. V shed 2 bases and J 1 base; nucleotides not matched to a gene: 2. Germline CDR1 reads MRHNA; CDR2 reads SNTAGT. This CDR3 comprises 15 residues. Here the CDR3 DNA reads TGTGCCAGCAGTGACCGGGGGGGCGGCACAGATACGCAGTATTTT. This gives the protein CASSDRGGGTDTQYF.

The chain joins TRBV7-2 to TRBJ2-1, with TRBD2 matching 15 bases. The length of the CDR3 is 14 residues. Germline V gene data show CDR1 as SGHTA and CDR2 as FQGNSA. V lost 5 bases and J lost 10; bases outside the gene matches: 3. The chain's CDR3 is CASSHGTSGGEQFF. Here the CDR3 DNA reads TGTGCCAGCAGCCACGGGACTAGCGGGGGGGAGCAGTTCTTC. Together with reference TRBV7-2 and TRBJ2-1, the CDR3 gives the full variable domain: GAGVSQSPSNKVTEKGKDVELRCDPISGHTALYWYRQSLGQGLEFLIYFQGNSAPDKSGLPSDRFSAERTGGSVSTLTIQRTQQEDSAVYLCASSHGTSGGEQFFGPGTRLTVL.

V usage is TRBV3-1 (or the pseudogene TRBV3-2) and J usage is TRBJ2-5, with TRBD1 matching over 9 bases. CDR1 is LGHDT and CDR2 is YNNKEL in the germline V gene (reference sequence). The V gene end was trimmed by 7 bases and the J gene end by 5 bases; junction bases not matched to a gene: 11. CDR3 length: 15 amino acids. CDR3 coding DNA: TGTGCCAGCACCCTTAACAGGGGGCGCATGGAGACCCAGTACTTC. This translates into CASTLNRGRMETQYF.

The CDR3 reads CASSRDRGLGKPQHF. The CDR3 DNA follows: TGTGCCAGCAGCCGGGACAGGGGGCTTGGAAAGCCCCAGCATTTT. The genes are TRBV3-1 (or the pseudogene TRBV3-2) and TRBJ1-5, with 12 bases aligning to TRBD1. Trimming took 4 bases from V and 8 from J; bases not matched to a gene: 6. The CDR3 has 15 residues. Germline V gives CDR1 LGHDT, CDR2 YNNKEL (reference sequence).

This chain uses TRBV11-2 with TRBJ2-1, with 7 bases lining up with TRBD2. V shed 3 bases, J shed 5 bases, and the junction held 7 bases outside the gene matches. The germline V gene has CDR1 SGHAT and CDR2 FQNNGV. This CDR3 has 15 residues. CDR3 DNA: TGTGCCAGCAGCTTGGGGGGGATAGGGGACAATGAGCAGTTCTTC. Its protein is CASSLGGIGDNEQFF. Combining the CDR3 with reference TRBV11-2 and TRBJ2-1 gives the whole variable domain EAGVAQSPRYKIIEKRQSVAFWCNPISGHATLYWYQQILGQGPKLLIQFQNNGVVDDSQLPKDRFSAERLKGVDSTLKIQPAKLEDSAVYLCASSLGGIGDNEQFFGPGTRLTVL.

This chain connects TRBV2 to TRBJ1-4, with 10 bases fitting TRBD1. The germline V gene has CDR1 SNHLY and CDR2 FYNNEI. The length of the CDR3 is 14 residues. V dropped 5 bases and J dropped 7; count of bases not matched to a gene: 4. The CDR3 bases are TGTGCCAGCAGTAGACAGGGGGCTTTTGAAAAACTGTTTTTT. It is translated as CASSRQGAFEKLFF.

The chain combines TRBV7-2 with TRBJ2-5, with 7 bases matching TRBD1. The CDR3 runs 14 residues. Germline values: CDR1 SGHTA, CDR2 FQGNSA. J lost 5 bases, V lost 5 bases, and 8 bases had no gene match. The CDR3 loop is CASSLDRARETQYF. The CDR3 nucleotides are TGTGCCAGCAGCCTCGACAGGGCGAGGGAGACCCAGTACTTC.

The chain carries TRBV10-3 and TRBJ1-1, with TRBD1 identical over 8 bases. V lost 7 bases to trimming and J lost 1 base; unmatched junction nucleotides: 2. In germline, CDR1 is ENHRY, CDR2 SYGVKD. The CDR3 contains 13 residues. CDR3 in DNA: TGTGCCATCACCGGGACAGGGAACACTGAAGCTTTCTTT. This sequence encodes CAITGTGNTEAFF.

The genes are TRBV27 and TRBJ1-2; 7 nucleotides align to TRBD1. Germline V gene sequence: CDR1 MNHEY, CDR2 SMNVEV (reference sequence). The CDR3 spans 14 residues. J was trimmed by 5 bases and V by 3 bases; bases with no gene match: 6. CDR3 bases: TGTGCCAGCAGTTTCGGGACAGCCTCATATGGCTACACCTTC. Translated: CASSFGTASYGYTF.

This clone was seen a few times. The rearrangement links TRBV9 to TRBJ2-1; a possible D gene is TRBD2 (6 bases). The CDR3 extends over 15 amino acids. V lost 0 bases to trimming and J lost 5 bases, with 12 bases between them. Germline V gene data show CDR1 as SGDLS and CDR2 as YYNGEE. The CDR3 region has the DNA TGTGCCAGCAGCGTAGGGTCTAGCGAGGACAATGAGCAGTTCTTC. This encodes CASSVGSSEDNEQFF.

This chain links TRBV15 with TRBJ2-5, with a possible D match to TRBD1 (6 bases). The CDR3 sequence is 16 residues long. Germline V gene data show CDR1 as LNHNV and CDR2 as YYDKDF (reference sequence). Trimming cost V 5 bases and J 3 bases, with 19 bases left between them. The CDR3 region is CATSGTRGHLKETQYF. CDR3 coding DNA: TGTGCCACCAGCGGTACCAGGGGCCACTTGAAAGAGACCCAGTACTTC.

The chain is built from TRBV5-4 and TRBJ1-4; D remains unclear. Trimming shortened V by 4 bases and J by 8 bases, and 6 bases separated the two germline ends. The CDR3 has 11 amino acids. The germline V gene encodes CDR1 SGHNT and CDR2 YYREEE (reference sequence). The CDR3 DNA follows: TGTGCCAGCAGCGGCGGGGAAAAACTGTTTTTT. Translated: CASSGGEKLFF.

The chain couples TRBV10-3 to TRBJ1-4, with D perhaps TRBD1 (5 bases). Trimming removed 6 bases at V and 3 bases at J, with 11 bases between. CDR1 is ENHRY, CDR2 SYGVKD, per germline. The CDR3 runs to 14 residues. DNA for the CDR3: TGTGCCATCAGCCCCACGGGGGCTAATGAAAAACTGTTTTTT. Translating gives CAISPTGANEKLFF.

This clone was detected only once. J is TRBJ1-2 and V is TRBV27; TRBD1 might be the D (6 bases). V was clipped by 4 bases and J by 7 bases, with 13 bases between them. Looked up from germline, CDR1 is MNHEY and CDR2 is SMNVEV (reference sequence). The CDR3 has 13 amino acids. For the CDR3, the DNA is TGTGCCAGCAGTTCAACAGGGTCGGGTGGCTACACCTTC. Its translation is CASSSTGSGGYTF.